The entry below gives a single T cell receptor (beta chain) sequence along with its context. The antigen is undetermined. This entry comes from a study of T cells in localized non-small cell lung cancer. General study results and limits: Sequencing involved a lone tumor region, leaving heterogeneity possible. Detection in adjacent lung was observed for a median around 50 of the top 100 tumor clones.

The CDR3 is 12 amino acids. In germline, CDR1 is SQVTM, CDR2 ANQGSEA. Trimming pared 6 bases from V and 8 bases from J, leaving 15 bases between. Profiling relied on immunoSEQ multiplex PCR, and the TCRdb table lists in-frame clones only, not all of them. The table has tens of thousands of clones, approximately 92% seen once. The TCR comes from a female donor over 55 with stage I lung adenocarcinoma. The material sequenced was peripheral blood, taken before any cancer treatment. The chain joins TRBV29-1 to TRBJ2-3; no firm D call. The CDR3 is CSVLEAKGTQYF. The CDR3 bases are TGCAGCGTCCTTGAGGCTAAGGGTACGCAGTATTTT.